This section outlines one T cell receptor (beta chain) sequence together with its context. The sample is drawn from a study of blood T cell repertoires in COVID-19. The CDR3 is 13 residues long. V gave up 4 bases and J gave up 5 bases, with 14 bases separating them. Germline V gene data show CDR1 as GTSNPN and CDR2 as SVGIG (reference sequence). Sequenced by immunoSEQ multiplex PCR; TCRdb stores in-frame clones only, minus some. Among fewer than 350,000 clones listed, about 87% were seen once. The sequencing sample was made of PBMCs or T cells enriched from blood (not recorded which). This receptor was obtained from a woman in her twenties or thirties with acute COVID-19. The gene calls are TRBV30 and TRBJ2-5, with D perhaps TRBD2 (6 bases). CDR3 amino acids: CAWTDTGGETQYF. The CDR3 bases are TGTGCCTGGACCGATACAGGAGGGGAGACCCAGTACTTC.